One sample yielded the 4 T cell receptor beta chains listed below, sequenced in a study of early T cells in non-severe SARS-CoV-2 infection. MiXCR, run by TCRdb on the 5' RACE reads, gives a single entry per CDR3 protein. The sample shows under 100,000 distinct CDR3 sequences, roughly 11% of them seen only once. The sequencing sample was made of whole blood. The receptors derive from an adult who was a healthcare worker with PCR-confirmed SARS-CoV-2 infection or an uninfected control (not recorded which).

This clonotype was counted at least ten times. The rearrangement links TRBV27 to TRBJ2-5, with D possibly matching TRBD1 (5 bases). The CDR3 consists of 15 residues. Deletions cut 1 base from V and 7 bases from J, with 16 bases between. Germline V CDR1 and CDR2: MNHEY, SMNVEV (reference sequence). The CDR3 nucleotides are TGTGCCAGCAGTTTATTAGGGCAGGGATCTGGGACCCAGTACTTC. Translated: CASSLLGQGSGTQYF.

This clonotype showed up many times. This CDR3 reads CASSPREREGRGANVLTF. CDR3 DNA sequence: TGTGCCAGCAGCCCCCGGGAGCGGGAGGGCCGCGGGGCCAACGTCCTGACTTTC. The V call is TRBV4-2, the J call TRBJ2-6, with 10 bases lining up with TRBD2. This CDR3 has 18 amino acids. Trimming cost V 4 bases and J 4 bases; bases outside gene matches: 10. Per the germline V gene, CDR1 is LGHNA and CDR2 is YNFKEQ.

This clonotype came up a few times. This chain connects TRBV18 to TRBJ1-1; weak D call: TRBD1 (6 bases). Germline V gene lookup returns CDR1 KGHSH and CDR2 LQKENI. V gave up 6 bases and J gave up 2 bases, with 16 bases separating them. The CDR3 sequence is 15 residues long. The CDR3 DNA reads as TGTGCCAGCTCCCTGGTTTCGGGGGGCAACACTGAAGCTTTCTTT. Protein: CASSLVSGGNTEAFF.

This clonotype was observed a few times. The chain joins TRBV7-9 to TRBJ2-7, with D possibly TRBD1 on 6 matching bases. Trimming removed 5 bases at V and 6 bases at J, with 17 bases between. Germline CDR1 is SEHNR and CDR2 is FQNEAQ (reference sequence). CDR3 length: 14 residues. The CDR3 nucleotides are TGTGCCAGCAGCCCCCCCGCGACAGGCACCGAGCAGTACTTC. Translating it yields CASSPPATGTEQYF.